The present entry profiles one TCR beta chain with its context. Its antigen is unknown. This sample is drawn from a study of CD8 T cells in ankylosing spondylitis. Study results and limitations: In peripheral blood, disease-linked CD8+ clones occurred at relatively low frequencies. There was a TCR beta motif, made of several highly homologous variants, that appeared characteristic of ankylosing spondylitis blood. Prior work had noted some motif variants in reactive arthritis blood and synovial fluid.

Germline V gene data show CDR1 as SGHKS and CDR2 as YYEKEE (reference sequence). This CDR3 has 14 amino acids. Trimming pared 0 bases from V and 4 bases from J, leaving 8 bases between. The authors made TCR beta libraries by quantitative 5'-RACE with molecular barcodes. Via MiXCR, TCRdb re-called the 5' RACE reads, giving one row per CDR3 protein. The data show approximately 550,000 distinct CDR3 sequences, roughly 13% seen once. The receptor was isolated from a male donor with ankylosing spondylitis. The chain joins TRBV5-5 to TRBJ1-5; no reliable D call. The sequencing input was blood, either unsorted or a sorted T cell fraction (not recorded which). The CDR3 nucleotides read TGTGCCAGCAGCTTGGAAGCGGGAAATCAGCCCCAGCATTTT. Its protein product is CASSLEAGNQPQHF. Looking up the rest from reference TRBV5-5 and TRBJ1-5 gives the full variable domain: DAGVTQSPTHLIKTRGQQVTLRCSPISGHKSVSWYQQVLGQGPQFIFQYYEKEERGRGNFPDRFSARQFPNYSSELNVNALLLGDSALYLCASSLEAGNQPQHFGDGTRLSIL.